This TCR beta chain came from a study of blood T cell repertoires in COVID-19. Across the study: Acute-phase and convalescent COVID-19 samples originated in the United States, Italy and Spain.

Only in-frame clones appear in the TCRdb table, and some are missing; sequencing was by immunoSEQ multiplex PCR. Altogether about 300,000 clones are present, just under 90% being singletons, with the ten largest covering over 5.5%. Trimming took 3 bases from V and 2 from J, leaving 10 bases between them. CDR3 length: 14 amino acids. The germline gives CDR1 SGHTA, CDR2 FQGNSA. This chain uses TRBV7-2 with TRBJ2-5; TRBD2 is a possible D gene (5 bases). This receptor was obtained from a woman aged 50 to 60 with COVID-19, enrolled during active disease. The sample was peripheral blood. CDR3 residues: CASSFAGQQETQYF. The CDR3 nucleotides read TGTGCCAGCAGCTTTGCGGGCCAGCAAGAGACCCAGTACTTC.